These T cell receptor beta chains were read from a single sample in a study of blood T cell repertoires in COVID-19. The assay was immunoSEQ multiplex PCR, and TCRdb's table has in-frame clones only and misses some. Among some 210,000 clones listed, around 90% were seen once. Specimen: peripheral blood. Receptors originate from a man aged 25 to 45 with acute or convalescent COVID-19. Each CDR3 is given with its conserved first and last residue. Fields, in order: clone size, D gene, J gene, V gene, CDR3 DNA, CDR3 protein. D genes are given only for firm matches. For some rows the clone size is stated as once, few or many, or as a class when expanded; others skip it.

>once|TRBD1|TRBJ1-2|TRBV5-1
TGCGCCAGCAGCTGGGGGACAGTGAAGGTCTGGGGCTACACCTTC
CASSWGTVKVWGYTF
>-|TRBD2|TRBJ2-3|TRBV4-1
TGCGCCAGCAGCCAATTATTGACTAGCGGGGGGGCCGATACGCAGTATTTT
CASSQLLTSGGADTQYF
>-|-|TRBJ2-1|TRBV30
TGTGCCTGGAGCGGCAGGGAAAGCTCCTACAATGAGCAGTTCTTC
CAWSGRESSYNEQFF
>-|-|TRBJ2-1|TRBV12-3/TRBV12-4
TGTGCCAGCAGTTTTCCACCCCTATACGTTCAGTTCTTC
CASSFPPLYVQFF
>-|TRBD1|TRBJ1-2|TRBV25-1
TGTGCCAGCAGTGAATCCGGGACAGGGGAAGACTATGGCTACACCTTC
CASSESGTGEDYGYTF
>once|-|TRBJ2-1|TRBV12-3/TRBV12-4
TGTGCCAGCAGTTCCGAGGACAGCGCTGAGCAGTTCTTC
CASSSEDSAEQFF
>-|-|TRBJ2-7|TRBV7-2
TGTGCCAGCAGCTTACTAGGGCGGGTCTACGAGCAGTACTTC
CASSLLGRVYEQYF
>-|TRBD2|TRBJ2-7|TRBV6-5
TGTGCCAGCAGTTACGGGCGGGAGGTGCCGAACGAGCAGTACTTC
CASSYGREVPNEQYF
>-|-|TRBJ2-3|TRBV27
TGTGCCAGCAGTTTAGGGCTTTCAGATACGCAGTATTTT
CASSLGLSDTQYF
>-|TRBD2|TRBJ2-7|TRBV6-5
TGTGCCAGCAGTTTCTCGGGAGGGTACGAGCAGTACTTC
CASSFSGGYEQYF
>-|-|TRBJ2-7|TRBV6-1
TGTGCCAGCAGTGATCTTTCTGTCCAGAGGGCCTACGAGCAGTACTTC
CASSDLSVQRAYEQYF
>-|-|TRBJ2-5|TRBV5-4
TGTGCCAGCAGCAGCCGACTACAAGAGACCCAGTACTTC
CASSSRLQETQYF
>-|TRBD2|TRBJ2-5|TRBV18
TGTGCCAGCTCGCGCGGACTAGCGGGAGAAAGAGAGACCCAGTACTTC
CASSRGLAGERETQYF
>-|-|TRBJ1-2|TRBV7-2
TGTGCCAGCAGCCGAGGACAGAATAGCGGCTACACCTTC
CASSRGQNSGYTF
>-|-|TRBJ1-2|TRBV7-9
TGTGCCAGCAGCTTGCAGGTTAACTATGGCTACACCTTC
CASSLQVNYGYTF
>-|TRBD1|TRBJ1-5|TRBV18
TGTGCCAGCTCCCCCGGGACAGGGGATCAGCCCCAGCATTTT
CASSPGTGDQPQHF
>-|-|TRBJ2-7|TRBV7-6
TGTGCCAGCAGCCCCGGTGAGGGAGCTTCATACGAGCAGTACTTC
CASSPGEGASYEQYF
>-|-|TRBJ1-1|TRBV7-9
TGTGCCAGCACCCCAGTGGACACTGAAGCTTTCTTT
CASTPVDTEAFF
>once|-|TRBJ1-1|TRBV6-1
TGTGCCAGCAGTGAAAAGCGGGACTTACGAAACACTGAAGCTTTCTTT
CASSEKRDLRNTEAFF
>-|TRBD2|TRBJ2-3|TRBV29-1
TGCAGTCACAGGGGCGAGCGGGGGGGGCATGTAGATACGCAGTATTTT
CSHRGERGGHVDTQYF
>-|TRBD1|TRBJ2-7|TRBV6-5
TGTGCCAGCAGCCCACAGGGACAGGATTGGGACGAGCAGTACTTC
CASSPQGQDWDEQYF
>once|TRBD1|TRBJ1-4|TRBV3-1/TRBV3-2
TGTGCCAGCAGCCGAGGACAGGCAACAACTAATGAAAAACTGTTTTTT
CASSRGQATTNEKLFF
>-|TRBD1|TRBJ2-4|TRBV5-1
TGCGCCACCCGAACAGGGGGCAAAAACATTCAGTACTTC
CATRTGGKNIQYF